The present entry profiles one TCR beta chain with its context. This sample was taken from a study of control samples from healthy donors and cancer patients. Germline V gene sequence: CDR1 DFQATT, CDR2 SNEGSKA (reference sequence). The CDR3 has 10 residues. Trimming cost V 6 bases and J 5 bases, with 7 bases left between them. Produced via immunoSEQ multiplex PCR; TCRdb's table is partial and in-frame only. The table records 150,000 or so clones, over 85% of them present only once. The sequenced material came from blood. The chain combines TRBV20-1 with TRBJ1-2; D may be TRBD1 (5 bases). This TCR came from a man between 18 and 35 years old in good health. The CDR3 DNA follows: TGCAGTGCGACAGAATATGGCTACACCTTC. This sequence encodes CSATEYGYTF.